This entry describes one T cell receptor beta chain. The antigen it binds to is not known. No per-base quality is available; no much larger clone lies one base away. The library was prepared using RACE. Sequencer: NextSeq 500. During library preparation, unique molecular identifiers were attached to individual cDNA molecules so that TCRs could be counted quantitatively and reproducibly. For every blood RNA sample, sequencing covered both the TCR alpha and TCR beta chains. The authors processed their data as follows. Samples had a median of roughly 98,000 TCRs, with a range from roughly 23,224 to 700,000. The Decombinator software suite was used to annotate the V, J and CDR3 of the TCR reads. For PS versus PT1 abundance plots, all samples were subsampled to the same number of TCRs (28,000). TCRs were defined as expanded if absent before sensitization and observed at least eight times at the 2-week time point. TCRdb's own reprocessing of the public reads used fastp at Q25 and MiXCR and kept productive beta chains. Each record represents a unique CDR3 protein, reported with the most common genes and DNA among its rows. TCRdb's processing, not the study's, gives the V and J calls here. The sample table contains 150,000 to 200,000 distinct CDR3 sequences; only one count was recorded for more than 20% of them. Approximately 6.7% of the sample is held by the ten biggest clonotypes.

Per the germline V gene, SGHRS is the CDR1 and YFSETQ is the CDR2. V lost 7 bases and J lost 5 bases; the stretch between them is 22 bases long. Spanning cysteine to phenylalanine, the CDR3 consists of 15 amino acids. Left in the record is the CDR3 DNA by itself, 45 bases read in frame from the first base. These data originate in a study of human T cells and chemical hapten exposure (dated by TCRdb to the early 2020s). The study in broad terms: For sensitization, 2% DPC in acetone was applied to a 2 cm by 2 cm area of upper inner arm skin. Approximately 28 alopecia patients gave blood for TCR sequencing at one to four time points (pre-sensitization, 2, 6 and 24 weeks). Patch testing was done on the upper back using Finn chambers containing 0.01% DPC, and results were scored after 6 days according to International Contact Dermatitis Research Group standards. Blood samples were taken from patients before sensitization (week 0) and then at 2, 6 and about 24 weeks after DPC sensitization. The study tracked peripheral blood TCR repertoire changes in vivo during primary and secondary sensitization to the hapten diphenylcyclopropenone (DPC) in alopecia patients. Throughout the roughly 24-week study period, patients were also given weekly therapeutic DPC doses on the scalp. The libraries were sequenced as a pool, and the TCR yield per sample differed mostly because of small variations in library volumes within the pool. The mostly female patient cohort included alopecia areata with under or over 50% scalp involvement, alopecia totalis and alopecia universalis.

The sample's time point, from its label and the paper: patch test 1, 2 weeks after DPC sensitization. Read against the paper, the sample's treatment or condition label means: therapeutic diphenylcyclopropenone sensitization with weekly scalp DPC. Blood at each patch-test visit was drawn before the patch test was applied. To be eligible, patients had to be aged 18 to 70, diagnosed with alopecia and judged suitable for DPC therapy, while pregnant patients were excluded. Total RNA was isolated from unfractionated whole blood collected in Tempus Blood RNA tubes. The paper as a whole reports these results and caveats: Alopecia, a presumed autoimmune disease, was present in all patients, so the immune response of the patients might differ from that of healthy individuals. After repeated subsampling, changes were observed in the strength of the expansion versus patch-test correlation and in the threshold at which the correlation became significant. Compared with pre-sensitization or healthy control sets, expanded TCRs formed significantly more large CDR3 similarity clusters, which is consistent with antigen-driven responses. DPC sensitization did not change the number of TCRs with a frequency above 1 in 1000, and there was no evidence of changes in global repertoire structure. The number of PT1 expanded TCRs positively correlated with patch test score, significant at thresholds 8, 16 and 32 but not 4.

The specimen was whole blood, collected in connection with sensitization to the hapten diphenylcyclopropenone (DPC). The TCR comes from a woman in her forties or fifties with alopecia areata. Some clones in this sample may be carry-over from other donors' samples. Here the chain combines TRBV5-1 and TRBJ2-7; the D segment is perhaps TRBD1 or TRBD2, each sharing 5 matched bases. The bases are TGCGCCAGCTCTTCCGGGACGACCTCGATCCACGAGCAGTACTTC. This gives the protein CASSSGTTSIHEQYF.